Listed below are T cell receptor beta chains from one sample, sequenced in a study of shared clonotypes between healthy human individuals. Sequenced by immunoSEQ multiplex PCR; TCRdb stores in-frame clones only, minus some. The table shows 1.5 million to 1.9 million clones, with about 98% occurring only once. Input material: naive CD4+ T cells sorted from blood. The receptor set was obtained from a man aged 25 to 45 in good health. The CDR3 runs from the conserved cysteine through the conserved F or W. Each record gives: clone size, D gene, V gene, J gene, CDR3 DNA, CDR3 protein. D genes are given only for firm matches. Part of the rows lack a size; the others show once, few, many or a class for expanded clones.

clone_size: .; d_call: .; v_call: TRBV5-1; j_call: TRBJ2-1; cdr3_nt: TGCGCCAGCAGCTTTGTTTCCGGGAAACACAATGAGCAGTTCTTC; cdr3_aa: CASSFVSGKHNEQFF
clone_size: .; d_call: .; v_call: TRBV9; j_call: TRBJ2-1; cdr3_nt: TGTGCCAGCAGCCCTGGGAATGAGCAGTTCTTC; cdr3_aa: CASSPGNEQFF
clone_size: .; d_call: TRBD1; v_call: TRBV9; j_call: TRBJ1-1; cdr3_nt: TGTGCCAGCAGCGTAGTGCCCGGACAGGGGGCAGGCACTGAAGCTTTCTTT; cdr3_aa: CASSVVPGQGAGTEAFF
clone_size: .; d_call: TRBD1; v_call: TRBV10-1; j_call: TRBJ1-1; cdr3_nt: TGCGCCAGCAGTGGCGGTAACAGGGGCACTGAAGCTTTCTTT; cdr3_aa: CASSGGNRGTEAFF
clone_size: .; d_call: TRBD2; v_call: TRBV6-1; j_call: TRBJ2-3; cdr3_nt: TGTGCCAGCCCAAGCGGGAGGAAAACAGATACGCAGTATTTT; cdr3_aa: CASPSGRKTDTQYF
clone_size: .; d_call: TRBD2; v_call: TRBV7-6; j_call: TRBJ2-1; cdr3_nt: TGTGCCAGCAGCCTGACTAGCGGGAGGCCCTATGAGCAGTTCTTC; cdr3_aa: CASSLTSGRPYEQFF
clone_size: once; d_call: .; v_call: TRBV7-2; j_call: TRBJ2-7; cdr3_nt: TGTGCCAGCAGCAACAGGGACGGGTCCTACGAGCAGTACTTC; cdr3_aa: CASSNRDGSYEQYF
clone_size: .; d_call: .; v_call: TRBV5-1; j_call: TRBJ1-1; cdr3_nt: TGCGCCAGCAGCTTACGAGTCAGCACTGAAGCTTTCTTT; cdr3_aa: CASSLRVSTEAFF
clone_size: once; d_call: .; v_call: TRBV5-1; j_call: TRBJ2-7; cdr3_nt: TGCGCCAGCAGCGTCGAAGCGGCGCTCGCCCCGCAGCAGTACTTC; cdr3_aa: CASSVEAALAPQQYF
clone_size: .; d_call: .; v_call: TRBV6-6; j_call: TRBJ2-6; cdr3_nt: TGTGCCAGCAGGGAGATTGCTGGGGCCAACGTCCTGACTTTC; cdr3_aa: CASREIAGANVLTF
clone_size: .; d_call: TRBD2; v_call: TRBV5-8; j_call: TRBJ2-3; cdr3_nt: TGTGCCAGCAGCTTGGCTTGGGCGGGAGGAAGCGGGGGATATACGCAGTATTTT; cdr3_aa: CASSLAWAGGSGGYTQYF
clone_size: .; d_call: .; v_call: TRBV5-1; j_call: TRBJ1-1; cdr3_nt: TGCGCCAGCAGAGGGGTCCGGGACACTGAAGCTTTCTTT; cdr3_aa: CASRGVRDTEAFF
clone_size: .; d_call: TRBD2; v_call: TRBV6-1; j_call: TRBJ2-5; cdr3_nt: TGTGCCAGCAGTGACCCTAGCGGGAAATCAGAGACCCAGTACTTC; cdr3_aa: CASSDPSGKSETQYF
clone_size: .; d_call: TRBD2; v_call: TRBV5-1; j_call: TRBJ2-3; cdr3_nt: TGCGCCAGCAGCCTGGGACTAGCGGGAAGTCCGGCAGATACGCAGTATTTT; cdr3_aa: CASSLGLAGSPADTQYF
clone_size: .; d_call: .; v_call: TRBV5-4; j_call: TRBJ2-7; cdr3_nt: TGTGCCAGCAGCGCCTCAGGAGTTAACGAGCAGTACTTC; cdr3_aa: CASSASGVNEQYF
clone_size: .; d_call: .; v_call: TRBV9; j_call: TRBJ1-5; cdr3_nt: TGTGCCAGCAGCGGGCCGGACAGCGGCAATCAGCCCCAGCATTTT; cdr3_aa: CASSGPDSGNQPQHF
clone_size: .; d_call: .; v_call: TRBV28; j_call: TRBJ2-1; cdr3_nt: TGTGCCAGCAGTTGGACTCCCGTATCCTACAATGAGCAGTTCTTC; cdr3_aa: CASSWTPVSYNEQFF
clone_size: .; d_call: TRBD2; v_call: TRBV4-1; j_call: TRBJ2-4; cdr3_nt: TGCGCCAGCAGCCCCGGGACTACTTCACTCAAAAACATTCAGTACTTC; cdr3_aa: CASSPGTTSLKNIQYF
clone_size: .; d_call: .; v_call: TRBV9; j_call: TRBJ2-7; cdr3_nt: TGTGCCAGCAGCGTAGATACAAGCAGAACCTACGAGCAGTACTTC; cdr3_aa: CASSVDTSRTYEQYF
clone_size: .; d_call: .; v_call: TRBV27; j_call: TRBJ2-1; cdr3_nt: TGTGCCAGCAGTTTGGAGGGTTACAATGAGCAGTTCTTC; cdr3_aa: CASSLEGYNEQFF
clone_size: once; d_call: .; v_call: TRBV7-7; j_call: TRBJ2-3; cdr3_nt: TGTGCTAGCAGCCCTGGGGGCACAGATACGCAGTATTTT; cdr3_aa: CASSPGGTDTQYF
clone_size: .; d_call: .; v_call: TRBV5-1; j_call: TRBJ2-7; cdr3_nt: TGCGCCAGCAGCCAGGGACCGACGTCCTCCTATCGCGGCGAGCAGTACTTC; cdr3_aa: CASSQGPTSSYRGEQYF
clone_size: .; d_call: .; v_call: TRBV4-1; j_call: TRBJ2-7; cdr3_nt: TGCGCCAGCAGCCAAAACGTTGACAGCTCCTACGAGCAGTACTTC; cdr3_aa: CASSQNVDSSYEQYF
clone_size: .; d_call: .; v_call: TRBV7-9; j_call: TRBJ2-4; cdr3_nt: TGTGCCAGCAGCCCCCGTTCCCTAGCCAAAAACATTCAGTACTTC; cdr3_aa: CASSPRSLAKNIQYF
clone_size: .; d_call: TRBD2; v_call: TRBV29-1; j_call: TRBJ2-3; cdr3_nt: TGCAGCGTTGATCCCCGACTAGCGGGAGCGGGGGATACGCAGTATTTT; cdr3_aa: CSVDPRLAGAGDTQYF
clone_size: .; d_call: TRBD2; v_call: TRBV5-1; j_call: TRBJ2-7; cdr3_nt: TGCGCCAGCAGCTTGGGCCGACGGGCGGTTACCGGCGGGGGGTACTTC; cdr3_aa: CASSLGRRAVTGGGYF
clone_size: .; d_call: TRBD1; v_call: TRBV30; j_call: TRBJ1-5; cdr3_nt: TGTGCCTGGGGGGCATCCCCACAGGGGAAGAATCAGCCCCAGCATTTT; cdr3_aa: CAWGASPQGKNQPQHF
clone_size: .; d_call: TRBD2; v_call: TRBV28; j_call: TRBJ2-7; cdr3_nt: TGTGCCAGCCTGCCGGGGACTAGCGGGAGGAGAGTGGACTACGAGCAGTACTTC; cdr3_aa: CASLPGTSGRRVDYEQYF
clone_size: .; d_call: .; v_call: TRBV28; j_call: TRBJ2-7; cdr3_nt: TGTGCCAGCAGTTCAGGCGGATTCTACGAGCAGTACTTC; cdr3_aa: CASSSGGFYEQYF
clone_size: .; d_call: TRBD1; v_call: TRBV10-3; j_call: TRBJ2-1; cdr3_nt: TGTGCCATCAGAGGAGATGGGACAGGGGGTTGGGGTGAGCAGTTCTTC; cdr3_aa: CAIRGDGTGGWGEQFF
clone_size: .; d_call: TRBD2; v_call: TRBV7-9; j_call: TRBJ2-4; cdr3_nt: TGTGCCAGCAAAGGGGGTAGCGGGAGTAGAGGGATTCAGTACTTC; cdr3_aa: CASKGGSGSRGIQYF
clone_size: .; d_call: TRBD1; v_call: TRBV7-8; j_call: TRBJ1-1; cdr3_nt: TGTGCCAGCAGCTTAGGTCCCGGACAGGGGCGAAGGTCGAACACTGAAGCTTTCTTT; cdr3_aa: CASSLGPGQGRRSNTEAFF
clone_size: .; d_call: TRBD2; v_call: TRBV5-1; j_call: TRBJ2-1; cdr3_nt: TGCGCCAGCAGCTTGGAGGGAGGGCCGCCCTACAATGAGCAGTTCTTC; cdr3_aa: CASSLEGGPPYNEQFF
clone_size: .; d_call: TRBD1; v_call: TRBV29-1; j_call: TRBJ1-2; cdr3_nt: TGCAGCGGTGTGGGACAGGGAAACTATGGCTACACCTTC; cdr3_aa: CSGVGQGNYGYTF
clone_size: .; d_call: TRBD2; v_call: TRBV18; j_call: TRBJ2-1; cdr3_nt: TGTGCCAGCTCACGGGGGGGGACACGGACTAGCGGGAGGAATGAGCAGTTCTTC; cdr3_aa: CASSRGGTRTSGRNEQFF
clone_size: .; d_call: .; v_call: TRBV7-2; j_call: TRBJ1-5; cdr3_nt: TGTGCCAGCAGCTTAGGAGGGGGGGATCAGCCCCAGCATTTT; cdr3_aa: CASSLGGGDQPQHF
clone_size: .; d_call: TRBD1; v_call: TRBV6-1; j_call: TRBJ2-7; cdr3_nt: TGTGCCAGCAGTGAAGGGTTAGGACAGGCCATGTACTTC; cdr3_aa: CASSEGLGQAMYF
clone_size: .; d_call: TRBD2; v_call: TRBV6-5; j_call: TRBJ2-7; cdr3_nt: TGTGCCAGCCGGGCTAGCGGAGCCTACGAGCAGTACTTC; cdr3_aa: CASRASGAYEQYF
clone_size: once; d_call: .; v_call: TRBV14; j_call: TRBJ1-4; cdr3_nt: TGTGCCAGCAGCCAAGTTTTTGGGACTAATGAAAAACTGTTTTTT; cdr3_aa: CASSQVFGTNEKLFF
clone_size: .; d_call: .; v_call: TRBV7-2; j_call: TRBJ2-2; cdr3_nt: TGTGCCAGCAGCTCGAAGACTAGGTCCGCCGGGGAGCTGTTTTTT; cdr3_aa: CASSSKTRSAGELFF
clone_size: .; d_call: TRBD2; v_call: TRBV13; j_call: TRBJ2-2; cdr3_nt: TGTGCCAGCAGCTTAGGCCCTCGACTAGCGTACACCGGGGAGCTGTTTTTT; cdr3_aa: CASSLGPRLAYTGELFF
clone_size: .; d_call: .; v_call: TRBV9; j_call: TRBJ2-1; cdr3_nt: TGTGCCAGCAGCAAGAGGCAGACTGACAATGAGCAGTTCTTC; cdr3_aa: CASSKRQTDNEQFF
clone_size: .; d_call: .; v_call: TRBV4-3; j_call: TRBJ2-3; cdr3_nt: TGCGCCAGCAGCCATAGCGGAGGAATGGATACGCAGTATTTT; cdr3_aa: CASSHSGGMDTQYF
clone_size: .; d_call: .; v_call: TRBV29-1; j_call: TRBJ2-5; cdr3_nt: TGCAGCGTTGCCCCCCGACAGACCATGGAGACCCAGTACTTC; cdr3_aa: CSVAPRQTMETQYF
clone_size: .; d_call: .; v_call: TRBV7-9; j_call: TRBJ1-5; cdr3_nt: TGTGCCAGCAGCTTAGCGGCAGTTAATCAGCCCCAGCATTTT; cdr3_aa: CASSLAAVNQPQHF
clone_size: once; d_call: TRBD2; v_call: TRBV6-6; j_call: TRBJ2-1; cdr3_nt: TGTGCCAGCAAAAACCTAGCGGGAAGCTCCAATGAGCAGTTCTTC; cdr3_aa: CASKNLAGSSNEQFF
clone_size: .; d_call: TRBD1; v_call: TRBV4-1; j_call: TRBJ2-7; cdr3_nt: TGCGCCAGCAGCCAGACCGGGACAGGGGGCCACGAGCAGTACTTC; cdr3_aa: CASSQTGTGGHEQYF
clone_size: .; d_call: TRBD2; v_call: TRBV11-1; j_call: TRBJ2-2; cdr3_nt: TGTGCCAGCAGCTTACATACACTAGCGGGAGGGAACACCGGGGAGCTGTTTTTT; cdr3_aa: CASSLHTLAGGNTGELFF
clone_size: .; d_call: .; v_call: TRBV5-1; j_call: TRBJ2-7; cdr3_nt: TGCGCCAGCAGCTTGGTAGCAGGCTCCTACGAGCAGTACTTC; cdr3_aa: CASSLVAGSYEQYF
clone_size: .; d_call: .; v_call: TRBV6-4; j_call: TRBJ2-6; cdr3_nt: TGTGCCAGCAGTACCTCTGGGGCCAACGTCCTGACTTTC; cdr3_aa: CASSTSGANVLTF
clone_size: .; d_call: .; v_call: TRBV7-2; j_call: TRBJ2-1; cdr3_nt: TGTGCCAGCAGCTTAGTAAATGAGCAGTTCTTC; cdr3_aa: CASSLVNEQFF
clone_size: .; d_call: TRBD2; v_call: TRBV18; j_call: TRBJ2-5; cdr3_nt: TGTGCCAGCACAAGAGCGGGAGCTGGCGGAGAGACCCAGTACTTC; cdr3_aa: CASTRAGAGGETQYF
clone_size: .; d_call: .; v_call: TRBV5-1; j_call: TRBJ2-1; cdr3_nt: TGCGCCAGCAGCCGCTCAGGGCTCGGATCCTACAATGAGCAGTTCTTC; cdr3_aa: CASSRSGLGSYNEQFF
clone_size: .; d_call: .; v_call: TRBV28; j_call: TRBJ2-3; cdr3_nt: TGTGCCAGCAGTTTACTGCGGGGCGGCACAGATACGCAGTATTTT; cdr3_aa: CASSLLRGGTDTQYF